This T cell receptor (beta chain) was found in a study of T cells in Graves' hyperthyroidism and ophthalmopathy. There are many counts of this clonotype. Using RNA transcripts as the source, TCR beta CDR3 regions were amplified. With the HTBI primer set, the TCR CDR3 went through a first round of RT-PCR. TCRdb reanalysed the multiplex PCR reads using MiXCR and keeps one entry per CDR3 protein. The sample records about 640,000 distinct CDR3 sequences, around 20% being singletons. The CDR3 consists of 14 residues. The V gene end was trimmed by 2 bases and the J gene end by 5 bases; junction bases not matched to a gene: 4.

The rearrangement joins TRBV12-3 or TRBV12-4 to TRBJ2-7; 9 nucleotides align to TRBD1. Sequencing was carried out using blood. This sequence was found in a man aged 25-45 years with Graves' ophthalmopathy. As DNA, the CDR3 is TGTGCCAGCAGTTTAAGGGGACAGGGAAACGAGCAGTACTTC. Translating it yields CASSLRGQGNEQYF.